This T cell receptor (beta chain) was profiled in a study of human T cells and chemical hapten exposure. Study-wide context: From small differences in pooled library volume came most of the variation in per-sample TCR yields.

Separate cDNA molecules received unique molecular identifiers, which the library attached to them. TCRdb independently ran MiXCR on the 5' RACE reads; one entry per CDR3 protein. The sample lists about 81,000 distinct CDR3 sequences, roughly 8% occurring once. Comment on this clonotype: Its specificity is unknown.

Findings of the study overall: Sensitization with DPC brought no change to TCRs above 1 in 1000 in frequency.

Extraction yielded total RNA from whole blood (unfractionated). The CDR3 length is 17 residues. CDR1 SGHNT and CDR2 YYREEE come from the germline V gene (reference sequence). With 4 bases clipped from V and 7 bases from J, the junction kept 18 bases outside the gene matches. The source is a male donor in good health. The chain carries TRBV5-4 and TRBJ2-3; TRBD1 aligns across 7 bases. CDR3 amino acids: CASSPRQGGRGDNTQYF. The CDR3 DNA follows: TGTGCCAGCAGCCCCAGACAGGGTGGTCGGGGTGATAATACGCAGTATTTT.